The rows below give T cell receptor beta chains drawn from one sample of a study of blood T cell repertoires in COVID-19. The repertoire was sequenced with immunoSEQ multiplex PCR; TCRdb's copy has only in-frame clones and lacks some. The sample lists 200,000 to 250,000 clones; 70% to 90% were seen once. The material sequenced was peripheral blood. These receptors originate from a man aged 25-45 years with COVID-19, enrolled during active disease. The CDR3 runs from the conserved cysteine through the conserved F or W. D genes are given only for firm matches. Only some rows state a clone size, as once, few, many or a class for expanded clones.

d_call,clone_size,v_call,j_call,cdr3_nt,cdr3_aa
.,.,TRBV7-8,TRBJ1-1,TGTGCCAGCAGCTTAGTAGAAAGGAACACTGAAGCTTTCTTT,CASSLVERNTEAFF
.,.,TRBV18,TRBJ1-1,TGTGCCAGCTCACCGCTAGGGGCAGGGGACACTGAAGCTTTCTTT,CASSPLGAGDTEAFF
TRBD1,.,TRBV18,TRBJ1-5,TGTGCCAGCTCACTTGGACAGGATCAGCCCCAGCATTTT,CASSLGQDQPQHF
TRBD2,.,TRBV4-3,TRBJ2-2,TGCGCCAGCAGTCGGACTAGCGGGAACACCGGGGAGCTGTTTTTT,CASSRTSGNTGELFF
.,.,TRBV9,TRBJ2-3,TGTGCCAGCAGCCGCATTACAGGGTTAAGGGTTGAGGCAGATACGCAGTATTTT,CASSRITGLRVEADTQYF
TRBD2,.,TRBV28,TRBJ2-1,TGTGCCAGCAGTGCGAGACTAGCGGGAGCTTTTGATGAGCAGTTCTTC,CASSARLAGAFDEQFF
TRBD1,.,TRBV28,TRBJ1-2,TGTGCCAGCAGCCCCGCGGGACAGGGTCATGGCTACACCTTC,CASSPAGQGHGYTF
.,.,TRBV28,TRBJ2-7,TGTGCCAGCAGTTTAGTTGTGAGGACAACCCCCTACGAGCAGTACTTC,CASSLVVRTTPYEQYF
.,.,TRBV28,TRBJ2-7,TGTGCCAGCAGTTTATTTGGTACTGTCGGGGCAGGGGTATCCTACGAGCAGTACTTC,CASSLFGTVGAGVSYEQYF
.,few,TRBV7-9,TRBJ1-5,TGTGCCAGCAGCGAACAGGGAACTCTTAGCAATCAGCCCCAGCATTTT,CASSEQGTLSNQPQHF
TRBD1,.,TRBV5-8,TRBJ2-7,TGTGCCAGCAGCTTGGGAGACAGGGTGGGAACCTACGAGCAGTACTTC,CASSLGDRVGTYEQYF
TRBD1,.,TRBV28,TRBJ1-5,TGTGCCAGCAGTTTGGGGACAGGGGGTTGGCAGCCCCAGCATTTT,CASSLGTGGWQPQHF
.,once,TRBV15,TRBJ2-1,TGTGCCACCAGCAGTGTAGCTTGGGAGCAGTTCTTC,CATSSVAWEQFF
.,.,TRBV9,TRBJ1-6,TGTGCCAGCAGTGTAGGCGGGGGTTACTCCTATAATTCACCCCTCCACTTT,CASSVGGGYSYNSPLHF
TRBD1,.,TRBV5-1,TRBJ1-2,TGCGCCAGCAGCTTCGGGACAGGGGGTAACTATGGCTACACCTTC,CASSFGTGGNYGYTF
.,.,TRBV6-5,TRBJ1-6,TGTGCCAGCAGTTACCGTCACGAGGGTAATTCACCCCTCCACTTT,CASSYRHEGNSPLHF
.,.,TRBV11-2,TRBJ2-5,TGTGCCAGCAGCTTAGGGGGACTGCGCCAAGAGACCCAGTACTTC,CASSLGGLRQETQYF
TRBD2,.,TRBV29-1,TRBJ2-1,TGCAGCGTTGAAGAGATTAGCGGGGACTGGAGCTCCTACAATGAGCAGTTCTTC,CSVEEISGDWSSYNEQFF
TRBD2,.,TRBV7-3,TRBJ2-3,TGTGCCAGCAGCCCCGGGACTAGCGGGAGGGCAGATACGCAGTATTTT,CASSPGTSGRADTQYF
.,.,TRBV7-9,TRBJ2-7,TGTGCCAGCAGCTTTTACGGGAGCACCTACGAGCAGTACTTC,CASSFYGSTYEQYF
.,once,TRBV27,TRBJ1-6,TGTGCCAGCAGTTTATACCAGGGGATCTCCTATAATTCACCCCTCCACTTT,CASSLYQGISYNSPLHF
TRBD1,few,TRBV7-9,TRBJ1-2,TGTGCCAGCAGCCATCTACAGGGGAACTATGGCTACACCTTC,CASSHLQGNYGYTF
.,.,TRBV12-3/TRBV12-4,TRBJ2-1,TGTGCCAGCAGTCCCAGGAACTACAATGAGCAGTTCTTC,CASSPRNYNEQFF
.,.,TRBV19,TRBJ2-2,TGTGCCAGTACCCTACTAGCTATGGGCACCGGGGAGCTGTTTTTT,CASTLLAMGTGELFF
TRBD1,few,TRBV24-1,TRBJ1-4,TGTGCCACCAGTCAAGGAGGGACAGGGCCTAATGAAAAACTGTTTTTT,CATSQGGTGPNEKLFF
.,.,TRBV4-1,TRBJ2-7,TGCGCCAGCAGCCAATTCGGACCGTCAACTAGGAGCTCCTACGAGCAGTACTTC,CASSQFGPSTRSSYEQYF
TRBD1,.,TRBV2,TRBJ1-4,TGTGCCAGCATTCGGCCGGGACAGGGGGATGAAAAACTGTTTTTT,CASIRPGQGDEKLFF
TRBD1,.,TRBV18,TRBJ1-2,TGTGCCAGCTCACCAGAGACAGGGGGCGCAGGGTATGGCTACACCTTC,CASSPETGGAGYGYTF